This T cell receptor (beta chain) was identified in a study of cytomegalovirus exposure and HLA in healthy donors. The PCR used 60 Vbeta and 13 Jbeta primers. TCRdb's table, derived via immunoSEQ multiplex PCR, lists solely in-frame clones and lacks some. Seen here are about 160,000 clones, roughly 80% observed once, and the top ten hold around 1%. There were likely unrecorded immune exposures, though donors were nominally healthy when sampled. From germline, CDR1 is SGHTA and CDR2 FQGNSA. The germline V and J ends were trimmed by 4 bases and 3 bases, with 10 bases remaining between them. The length of the CDR3 is 13 residues.

The sequencing input was PBMCs. The chain employs TRBV7-2 and TRBJ2-7, with a weak D call TRBD1 (5 bases). The source is a man in his thirties or forties in good health and CMV-seronegative. In DNA form, the CDR3 reads TGTGCCAGCAGCTCCAGGGATTTCTACGAGCAGTACTTC. It translates to CASSSRDFYEQYF. Supplemented by reference TRBV7-2 and TRBJ2-7, the full variable domain reads GAGVSQSPSNKVTEKGKDVELRCDPISGHTALYWYRQSLGQGLEFLIYFQGNSAPDKSGLPSDRFSAERTGGSVSTLTIQRTQQEDSAVYLCASSSRDFYEQYFGPGTRLTVT.